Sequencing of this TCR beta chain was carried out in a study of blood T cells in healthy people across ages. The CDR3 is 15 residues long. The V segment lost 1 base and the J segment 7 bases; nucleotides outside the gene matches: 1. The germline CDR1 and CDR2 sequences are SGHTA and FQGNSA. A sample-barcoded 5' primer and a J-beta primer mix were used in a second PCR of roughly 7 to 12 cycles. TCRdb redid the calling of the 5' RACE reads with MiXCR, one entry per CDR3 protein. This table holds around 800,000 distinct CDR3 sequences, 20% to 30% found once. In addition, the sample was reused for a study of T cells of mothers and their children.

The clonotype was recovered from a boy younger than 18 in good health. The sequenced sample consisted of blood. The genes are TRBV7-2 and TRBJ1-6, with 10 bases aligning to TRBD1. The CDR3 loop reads CASSLVGQGNSPLHF. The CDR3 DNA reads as TGTGCCAGCAGCTTAGTGGGACAGGGGAATTCACCCCTCCACTTT.